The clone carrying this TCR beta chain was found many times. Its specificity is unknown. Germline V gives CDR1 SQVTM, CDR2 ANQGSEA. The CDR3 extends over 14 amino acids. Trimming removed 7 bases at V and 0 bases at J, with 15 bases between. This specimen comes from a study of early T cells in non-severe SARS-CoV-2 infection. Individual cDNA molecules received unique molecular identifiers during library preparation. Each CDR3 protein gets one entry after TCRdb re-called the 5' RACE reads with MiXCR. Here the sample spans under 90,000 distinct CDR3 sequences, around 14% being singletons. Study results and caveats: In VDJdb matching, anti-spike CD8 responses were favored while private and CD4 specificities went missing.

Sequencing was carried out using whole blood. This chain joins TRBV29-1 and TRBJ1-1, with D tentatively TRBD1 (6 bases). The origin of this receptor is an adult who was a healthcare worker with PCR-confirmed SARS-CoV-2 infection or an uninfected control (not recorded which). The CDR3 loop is CSAEGGGLNTEAFF. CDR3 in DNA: TGCAGCGCCGAGGGCGGGGGCCTGAACACTGAAGCTTTCTTT.